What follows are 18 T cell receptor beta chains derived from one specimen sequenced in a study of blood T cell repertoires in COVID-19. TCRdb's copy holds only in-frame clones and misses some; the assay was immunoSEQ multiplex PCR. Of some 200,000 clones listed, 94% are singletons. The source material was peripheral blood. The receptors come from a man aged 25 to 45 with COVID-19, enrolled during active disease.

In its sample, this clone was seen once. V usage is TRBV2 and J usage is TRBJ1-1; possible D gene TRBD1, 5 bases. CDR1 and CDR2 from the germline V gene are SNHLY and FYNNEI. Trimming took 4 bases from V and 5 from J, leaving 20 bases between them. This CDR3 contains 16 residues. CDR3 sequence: CASSVPSSLGGTEAFF. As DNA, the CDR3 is TGTGCCAGCAGTGTACCATCATCTTTGGGGGGGACTGAAGCTTTCTTT.

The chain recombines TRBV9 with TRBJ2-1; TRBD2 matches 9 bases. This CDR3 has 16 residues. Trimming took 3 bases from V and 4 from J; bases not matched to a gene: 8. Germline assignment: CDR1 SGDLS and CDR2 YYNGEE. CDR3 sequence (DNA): TGTGCCAGCAGCGCCCTGGGGGCGGGGGGGTACAATGAGCAGTTCTTC. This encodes CASSALGAGGYNEQFF.

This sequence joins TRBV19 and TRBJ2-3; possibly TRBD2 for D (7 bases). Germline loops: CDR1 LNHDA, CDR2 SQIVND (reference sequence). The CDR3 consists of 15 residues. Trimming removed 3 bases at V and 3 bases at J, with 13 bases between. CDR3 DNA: TGTGCCAGTAGTATTGGAGGGGGGGCAACAGATACGCAGTATTTT. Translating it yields CASSIGGGATDTQYF. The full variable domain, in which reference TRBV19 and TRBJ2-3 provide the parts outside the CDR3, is DGGITQSPKYLFRKEGQNVTLSCEQNLNHDAMYWYRQDPGQGLRLIYYSQIVNDFQKGDIAEGYSVSREKKESFPLTVTSAQKNPTAFYLCASSIGGGATDTQYFGPGTRLTVL.

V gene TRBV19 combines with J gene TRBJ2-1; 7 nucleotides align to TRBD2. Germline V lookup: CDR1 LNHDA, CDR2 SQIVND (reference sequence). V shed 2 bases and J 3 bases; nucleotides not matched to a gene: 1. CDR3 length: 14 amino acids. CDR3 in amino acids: CASSIRGDYNEQFF. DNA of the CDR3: TGTGCCAGTAGTATACGGGGGGACTACAATGAGCAGTTCTTC.

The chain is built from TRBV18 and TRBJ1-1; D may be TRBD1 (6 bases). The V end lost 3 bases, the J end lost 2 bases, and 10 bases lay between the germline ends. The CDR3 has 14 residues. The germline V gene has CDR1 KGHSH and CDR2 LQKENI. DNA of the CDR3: TGTGCCAGCTCACCGCGGACAGACAACACTGAAGCTTTCTTT. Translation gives CASSPRTDNTEAFF.

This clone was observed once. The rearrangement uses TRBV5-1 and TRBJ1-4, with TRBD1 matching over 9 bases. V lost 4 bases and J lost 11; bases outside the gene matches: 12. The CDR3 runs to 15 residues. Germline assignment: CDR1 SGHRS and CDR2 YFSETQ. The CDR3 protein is CASSLGGQGEEKLFF. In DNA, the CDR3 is TGCGCCAGCAGCCTTGGGGGACAGGGTGAAGAGAAACTGTTTTTT. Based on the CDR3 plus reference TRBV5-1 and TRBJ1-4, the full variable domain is KAGVTQTPRYLIKTRGQQVTLSCSPISGHRSVSWYQQTPGQGLQFLFEYFSETQRNKGNFPGRFSGRQFSNSRSEMNVSTLELGDSALYLCASSLGGQGEEKLFFGSGTQLSVL.

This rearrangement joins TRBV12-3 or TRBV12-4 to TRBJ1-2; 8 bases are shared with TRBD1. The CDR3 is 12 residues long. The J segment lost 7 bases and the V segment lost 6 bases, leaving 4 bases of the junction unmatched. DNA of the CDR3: TGTGCCAGCAGACAGGGGGTCGGTGGCTACACCTTC. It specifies CASRQGVGGYTF.

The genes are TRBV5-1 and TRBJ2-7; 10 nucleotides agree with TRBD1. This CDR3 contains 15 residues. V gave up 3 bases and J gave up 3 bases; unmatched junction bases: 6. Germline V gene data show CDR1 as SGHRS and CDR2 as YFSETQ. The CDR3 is CASSSGTGVYYEQYF. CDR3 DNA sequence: TGCGCCAGCAGCTCCGGGACAGGGGTCTACTACGAGCAGTACTTC.

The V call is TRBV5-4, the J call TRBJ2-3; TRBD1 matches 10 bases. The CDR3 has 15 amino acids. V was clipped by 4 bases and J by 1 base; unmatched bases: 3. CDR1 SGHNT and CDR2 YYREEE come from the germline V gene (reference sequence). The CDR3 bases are TGTGCCAGCAGCAAAGGACAGGGGGGCACAGATACGCAGTATTTT. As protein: CASSKGQGGTDTQYF.

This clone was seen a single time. CDR3 region: CASGLGGGHQPQHF. In DNA, the CDR3 is TGTGCTAGTGGTTTAGGGGGGGGTCATCAGCCCCAGCATTTT. The genes are TRBV12-5 and TRBJ1-5; D perhaps matches TRBD1 (6 bases). Trimming cost V 3 bases and J 5 bases, with 11 bases left between them. CDR1 is LGHNT and CDR2 is FRNRAP in the germline V gene. The CDR3 covers 14 residues. The variable domain in full, completed from reference TRBV12-5 and TRBJ1-5, reads DARVTQTPRHKVTEMGQEVTMRCQPILGHNTVFWYRQTMMQGLELLAYFRNRAPLDDSGMPKDRFSAEMPDATLATLKIQPSEPRDSAVYFCASGLGGGHQPQHFGDGTRLSIL.

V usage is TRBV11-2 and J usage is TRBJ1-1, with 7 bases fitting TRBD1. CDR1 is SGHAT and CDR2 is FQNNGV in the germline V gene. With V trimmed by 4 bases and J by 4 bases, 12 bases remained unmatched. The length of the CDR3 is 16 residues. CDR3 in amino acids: CASSSRGRGIGTEAFF. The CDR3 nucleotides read TGTGCCAGCAGCTCCCGAGGCAGGGGGATTGGCACTGAAGCTTTCTTT.

CDR3 sequence (DNA): TGTGCCAGCATAGTGTATTGGGGGCCGGAGGATGGCTACACCTTC. Translating it yields CASIVYWGPEDGYTF. This chain links TRBV6-5 with TRBJ1-2; weak D call: TRBD1 (6 bases). Between the trimmed V and J ends, which lost 7 bases and 6 bases, there was a span of 21 bases. CDR1 and CDR2 (germline): MNHEY, SVGAGI. The CDR3 sequence is 15 residues long.

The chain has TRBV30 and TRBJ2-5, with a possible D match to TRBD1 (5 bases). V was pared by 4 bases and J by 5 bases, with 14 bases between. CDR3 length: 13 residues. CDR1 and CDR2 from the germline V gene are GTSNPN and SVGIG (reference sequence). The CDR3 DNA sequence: TGTGCCTGGAATATGGGGCCCCTGGAGACCCAGTACTTC. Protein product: CAWNMGPLETQYF. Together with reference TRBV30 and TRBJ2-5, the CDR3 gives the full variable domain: SQTIHQWPATLVQPVGSPLSLECTVEGTSNPNLYWYRQAAGRGLQLLFYSVGIGQISSEVPQNLSASRPQDRQFILSSKKLLLSDSGFYLCAWNMGPLETQYFGPGTRLLVL.

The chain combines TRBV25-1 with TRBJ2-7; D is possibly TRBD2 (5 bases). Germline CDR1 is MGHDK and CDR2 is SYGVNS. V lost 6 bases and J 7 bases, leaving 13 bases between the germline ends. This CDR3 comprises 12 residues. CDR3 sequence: CASRLGTGEQYF. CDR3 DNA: TGTGCCAGCAGACTAGGCACTGGAGAGCAGTACTTC.

CDR3 coding DNA: TGCGCCAGCAGTGAGCCGGGACAGGGGTTTGGCTACACCTTC. Its translation is CASSEPGQGFGYTF. V gene TRBV10-2 combines with J gene TRBJ1-2, with TRBD1 matching over 10 bases. CDR3 length: 14 amino acids. Germline lookup yields CDR1 WSHSY and CDR2 SAAADI. V lost 2 bases and J lost 7; bases outside the gene matches: 4.

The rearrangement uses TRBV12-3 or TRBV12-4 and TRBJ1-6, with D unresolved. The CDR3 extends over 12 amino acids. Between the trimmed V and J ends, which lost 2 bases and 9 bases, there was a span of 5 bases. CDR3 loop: CASSLFRSPLHF. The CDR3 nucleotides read TGTGCCAGCAGTTTATTTCGTTCACCCCTCCACTTT.

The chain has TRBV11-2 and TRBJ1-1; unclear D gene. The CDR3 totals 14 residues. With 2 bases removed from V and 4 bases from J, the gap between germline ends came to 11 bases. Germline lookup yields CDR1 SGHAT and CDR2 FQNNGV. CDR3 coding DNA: TGTGCCAGCAGCTTAATAGAGGGAGGCACTGAAGCTTTCTTT. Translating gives CASSLIEGGTEAFF.

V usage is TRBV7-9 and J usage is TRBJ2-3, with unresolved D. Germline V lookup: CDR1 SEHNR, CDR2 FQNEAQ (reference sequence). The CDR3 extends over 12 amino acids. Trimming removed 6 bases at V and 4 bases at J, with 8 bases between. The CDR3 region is CASRTEADTQYF. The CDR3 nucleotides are TGTGCCAGCAGAACCGAGGCAGATACGCAGTATTTT.